This entry lists 13 T cell receptor beta chains sequenced from one sample in a study of cytomegalovirus exposure and HLA in healthy donors. PCR was performed using 60 Vbeta and 13 Jbeta primers. Some clones are missing from TCRdb's copy, which holds only in-frame ones; the method was immunoSEQ multiplex PCR. The table includes 130,000 to 150,000 clones, 76% detected once. The material sequenced was PBMCs. The receptors were sampled from a woman between 40 and 50 years old in good health and CMV-seronegative.

The rearrangement joins TRBV28 to TRBJ2-3; 10 positions match TRBD1. The CDR3 is 16 residues long. The germline gives CDR1 MDHEN, CDR2 SYDVKM. V gave up 3 bases and J gave up 6 bases; unmatched junction bases: 9. The CDR3 DNA reads as TGTGCCAGCAGTTTTCCTCCGGGACAGGGGATCGATACGCAGTATTTT. It encodes CASSFPPGQGIDTQYF.

The DNA for the CDR3 is TGTGCCAGCAGTGTGACAGGGAACGTTGAAAAACTGTTTTTT. This encodes CASSVTGNVEKLFF. The rearrangement joins TRBV2 to TRBJ1-4; 7 nucleotides line up with TRBD1. In germline, CDR1 is SNHLY, CDR2 FYNNEI. This CDR3 is built from 14 residues. V was pared by 4 bases and J by 7 bases, with 6 bases of the junction left unmatched.

This clone has a handful of counts. This sequence joins TRBV21-1 and TRBJ1-1; the D call of TRBD1 is as the table states it, not checked on the DNA. TRBV21-1 is an annotated pseudogene. This CDR3 has 10 amino acids. The CDR3 here is CQTANTEAFF. The DNA for the CDR3 is TGTCAGACAGCCAACACTGAAGCTTTCTTT.

The chain couples TRBV4-1 to TRBJ2-1; 7 bases are shared with TRBD1. The CDR3 spans 15 residues. From germline, CDR1 is MGHRA and CDR2 YSYEKL. V lost 0 bases, J lost 3 bases, and 2 bases stayed unmatched. The DNA for the CDR3 is TGCGCCAGCAGCCAAGACGGGACAGTCTACAATGAGCAGTTCTTC. Protein sequence: CASSQDGTVYNEQFF.

This clone appeared once. The chain carries TRBV5-4 and TRBJ2-3; 7 bases align to TRBD2. CDR1 and CDR2 from the germline V gene are SGHNT and YYREEE (reference sequence). The CDR3 is 15 amino acids. V shed 1 base and J 1 base; nucleotides not matched to a gene: 3. The CDR3: CASSLMGGGTDTQYF. Written as DNA, the CDR3 is TGTGCCAGCAGCTTGATGGGGGGGGGCACAGATACGCAGTATTTT.

The V and J genes are TRBV7-8 and TRBJ2-5; 7 bases fit TRBD1. Germline V lookup: CDR1 SGHVS, CDR2 FQNEAQ. CDR3 length: 14 residues. J lost 1 base, V lost 4 bases, and 3 bases had no gene match. The CDR3 is CASSSGQSQETQYF. Here the CDR3 DNA reads TGTGCCAGCAGCTCGGGACAGTCCCAAGAGACCCAGTACTTC.

The rearrangement uses TRBV4-1 and TRBJ1-1, with TRBD1 as a possible D gene (6 bases). The CDR3 contains 13 residues. Germline-derived CDR1 and CDR2 are MGHRA and YSYEKL. The V and J ends lost 4 bases and 9 bases respectively, with 15 bases between them. The DNA of the CDR3 is TGCGCCAGCAGCCTCCAGGGGAATGATAAAGCTTTCTTT. This sequence encodes CASSLQGNDKAFF.

V is TRBV5-1 and J is TRBJ2-1, with TRBD1 matching over 11 bases. The CDR3 is made up of 16 amino acids. Germline V CDR1 and CDR2: SGHRS, YFSETQ. The trim removed 3 bases at V and 0 bases at J, leaving 2 bases unmatched. CDR3 sequence: CASSSGQGVSYNEQFF. The CDR3 coding sequence is TGCGCCAGCAGCTCGGGACAGGGGGTCTCCTACAATGAGCAGTTCTTC.

This chain connects TRBV5-6 to TRBJ1-2, with 10 bases matching TRBD1. CDR1 is SGHDT, CDR2 YYEEEE, per germline. The CDR3 is made up of 15 amino acids. Trimming took 2 bases from V and 4 from J; bases not matched to a gene: 5. The CDR3 spells CASSFGTGDSYGYTF. The CDR3 DNA is TGTGCCAGCAGCTTTGGGACAGGGGACAGCTATGGCTACACCTTC.

This clone was counted between two and nine times. The CDR3 sequence is CAISDSTGNTEAFF. As DNA, the CDR3 is TGTGCCATCAGTGATTCTACGGGGAACACTGAAGCTTTCTTT. The chain carries TRBV10-3 and TRBJ1-1; D not certain. Per the germline V gene, CDR1 is ENHRY and CDR2 is SYGVKD. V was clipped by 3 bases and J by 1 base, with 9 bases between them. The CDR3 length is 14 residues.

This clone was counted between two and nine times. The J gene is TRBJ1-6, the V gene TRBV9; no reliable D call. V dropped 0 bases and J dropped 9 bases, with 7 bases sitting between them. This CDR3 contains 13 residues. The germline gives CDR1 SGDLS, CDR2 YYNGEE. The CDR3 sequence is CASSVDEISPLHF. In DNA form, the CDR3 reads TGTGCCAGCAGCGTAGATGAGATTTCACCCCTCCACTTT.

Only one count was recorded for this clone. The chain joins TRBV2 to TRBJ1-4, with TRBD1 matching 10 bases. Germline trimming cut 8 bases from V and 7 bases from J; bases unmatched to any gene: 4. The CDR3 has 13 amino acids. Germline loops: CDR1 SNHLY, CDR2 FYNNEI. CDR3 coding DNA: TGTGCCAGCGGGGACAGGGGAGGTGAAAAACTGTTTTTT. Its translation is CASGDRGGEKLFF.

This clone was found a few times. V and J are TRBV5-6 and TRBJ1-4; D call uncertain. There are 12 residues in the CDR3. Germline-derived CDR1 and CDR2 are SGHDT and YYEEEE. V was shortened by 3 bases and J by 8 bases, with 8 bases between the two germline ends. In DNA, the CDR3 is TGTGCCAGCAGCTCCACAATAGAAAAACTGTTTTTT. Translation: CASSSTIEKLFF.